This T cell receptor beta chain comes out of a study of blood T cell repertoires in COVID-19. The table came from immunoSEQ multiplex PCR; TCRdb's copy has only in-frame clones and leaves some out. The sample consists of 210,000 or so clones, 80% of them appearing once. Trimming cost V 4 bases and J 7 bases, with 17 bases left between them. The CDR3 is 15 residues long. Germline CDR1 and CDR2: SGHRS and YFSETQ. Sequencing was performed on PBMCs or T cells enriched from blood (not recorded which). This receptor was taken from a man aged 30-40 years with acute COVID-19. The chain couples TRBV5-1 to TRBJ1-4; possible D gene TRBD1, 5 bases. The DNA of the CDR3 is TGCGCCAGCAGCCCGTCAGGGCACCCCTCTGAAAAACTGTTTTTT. This codes for CASSPSGHPSEKLFF.